Shown below are 9 T cell receptor beta chains from a single sample sequenced in a study of T cell responses to AZD1222 COVID-19 vaccine. Sequencing used immunoSEQ multiplex PCR; TCRdb keeps in-frame clones, though not all of them. The sample contains roughly 80,000 clones, roughly 90% of which appear only once. The sequences come from peripheral blood, collected on day 0 of AZD1222 vaccination. The receptor set was obtained from an adult in good health.

This chain links TRBV12-3 or TRBV12-4 with TRBJ2-7; 7 bases map to TRBD1. The length of the CDR3 is 12 residues. Trimming took 6 bases from V and 7 from J; bases not matched to a gene: 6. The CDR3 loop is CASSPGTEEQYF. The CDR3 nucleotides read TGTGCCAGCAGCCCCGGGACAGAAGAGCAGTACTTC.

This rearrangement joins TRBV18 to TRBJ2-3; D uncertain. Trimming removed 4 bases from V and 1 base from J, with 6 bases in between. The germline CDR1 and CDR2 sequences are KGHSH and LQKENI. The CDR3 loop spans 13 amino acids. Written as DNA, the CDR3 is TGTGCCAGCTCACGAGAGGGCACAGATACGCAGTATTTT. Its translation is CASSREGTDTQYF.

V gene TRBV6-1 combines with J gene TRBJ2-7, with D perhaps matching TRBD2 (5 bases). V was pared by 2 bases and J by 0 bases, with 17 bases between. The germline V gene has CDR1 MNHNS and CDR2 SASEGT. The CDR3 runs 17 residues. CDR3: CASSELAGRIISYEQYF. The CDR3 DNA reads TGTGCCAGCAGTGAACTGGCGGGCCGTATCATCTCCTACGAGCAGTACTTC.

The chain combines TRBV12-3 or TRBV12-4 with TRBJ1-1; D not certain. The V and J ends lost 3 bases and 1 base respectively, with 6 bases between them. The CDR3 consists of 13 residues. CDR3 loop: CASSFRQNTEAFF. CDR3 DNA sequence: TGTGCCAGCAGTTTCAGACAGAACACTGAAGCTTTCTTT.

V is TRBV4-1 and J is TRBJ1-2; no reliable D call. The CDR3 totals 16 residues. Per germline, CDR1 MGHRA and CDR2 YSYEKL. V lost 1 base and J lost 7, with 19 bases in between. The CDR3 sequence is CASSQATPRGLGGYTF. CDR3 nucleotides: TGCGCCAGCAGCCAAGCTACACCGAGAGGGCTGGGTGGCTACACCTTC.

The gene calls are TRBV30 and TRBJ2-3; 8 bases map to TRBD2. This CDR3 region has 16 residues. Germline V CDR1 and CDR2: GTSNPN, SVGIG (reference sequence). V dropped 2 bases and J dropped 1; count of bases not matched to a gene: 8. The CDR3 bases are TGTGCCTGGAGTCTAATAGGGACTAGGGGCACAGATACGCAGTATTTT. Protein product: CAWSLIGTRGTDTQYF.

This chain joins TRBV5-8 and TRBJ1-2; no clear D. CDR1 is SGHTS and CDR2 is YDEGEE in the germline V gene. The CDR3 runs 14 residues. V lost 0 bases and J lost 0, with 6 bases in between. This chain's CDR3 is CASSLVGANYGYTF. The CDR3 region has the DNA TGTGCCAGCAGCTTGGTTGGGGCTAACTATGGCTACACCTTC.

This clone was counted a single time. This CDR3 reads CASSRDRTTDTQYF. The CDR3, as DNA: TGTGCCAGCAGTCGGGACAGGACCACAGATACGCAGTATTTT. The J gene is TRBJ2-3, the V gene TRBV6-5; 8 bases are shared with TRBD1. Germline lookup yields CDR1 MNHEY and CDR2 SVGAGI. After removal of 5 bases from V and 2 bases from J, the junction contained 3 bases not matched to a gene. This CDR3 is 14 amino acids long.

The chain joins TRBV29-1 to TRBJ2-1, with D perhaps TRBD2 (6 bases). Trimming removed 4 bases from V and 8 bases from J, with 18 bases in between. The germline V gene has CDR1 SQVTM and CDR2 ANQGSEA. CDR3 length: 14 residues. The CDR3: CSVVSPTRNDEQFF. As DNA, the CDR3 is TGCAGCGTTGTTTCGCCGACTAGAAATGATGAGCAGTTCTTC.